This record looks at one T cell receptor (beta chain) sequence and its context. It has no known antigen specificity. Per-nucleotide qualities are absent, and no much larger clonotype sits a single base away. CDR1 and CDR2 are drawn from the germline V gene (reference sequence): GTSNPN, SVGIG. The V end gives up 8 bases and the J end 1 base, leaving 12 bases in the junction not matched to a gene. The CDR3 goes from the cysteine to the phenylalanine over 16 residues. This entry keeps only the CDR3 DNA: 48 bases, framed from base 1. This sample was taken from a study of Tregs in tolerant kidney transplant recipients (dated by TCRdb to the late 2010s). Context from the whole study: Before combined kidney and bone marrow transplantation, this study identified donor-specific regulatory T cells using TCRbeta sequencing and then followed those same cells after transplant. TCRbeta repertoire sequencing was used in a few healthy controls to compare several ways of expanding Tregs specific for an allogeneic donor. General study outcomes and caveats: Biological reproducibility was not directly assessed, although technical replication error appeared to be minimal. The study was limited by small patient numbers, and the findings need validation in larger populations and under other immunosuppression protocols. Expanding Tregs with activated donor B cells appeared to identify the most biologically relevant and donor-specific TCRbeta repertoire.

Genomic DNA was extracted from sorted cells with the QIAGEN DNeasy Blood and Tissue Kit for TCRbeta CDR3 sequencing. Through immunoSEQ, high-throughput TCRbeta CDR3 sequencing was done commercially, including PCR amplification with internal controls and bias correction. The paper's data handling went like this. Unique productive TCRbeta sequences were defined by CDR3 nucleotide sequence when primers matched and otherwise by CDR3 amino acid sequence together with Vbeta and Jbeta genes. Sorting error was corrected by removing sequences shared between sorted populations at a frequency ratio of 2:1 or less, and the remaining shared sequences were assigned to the higher population. Donor-reactive sequences were defined as at least 5-fold expanded in CFSE-low cells versus unstimulated cells, with frequency of at least 0.01% in CFSE-low cells. Repertoire divergence was quantified by Jensen-Shannon divergence using the top 100 TCRbeta sequences ranked by frequency. For any sample with multiple sequencing runs, sorting error was corrected in each run separately before the runs were pooled. In its TCRdb copy, this immuneACCESS table keeps in-frame sequences only and misses some clones. Where compared with another copy, unresolved V genes explain less than half of these, and the others have no known cause. That table gives V, J and clone size, and the DNA gave D and trimming. For this sample the table gives roughly 250,000 clones, of which more than 65% were detected only once. Less than 0.75% of the sample goes to the ten largest clones.

Unstimulated Tregs (CD4+CD25+CD127-), CD4+ non-Tregs (CD4+CD25-), CD4 and CD8 cells were FACS-sorted from thawed PBMCs. Blood from healthy controls was obtained either from healthy volunteers or as purchased buffy coats. Healthy control blood was separated into PBMCs by Ficoll density gradient and cryopreserved, and patient PBMCs were collected both before and after transplant. Sequencing used CD4+ T cells from blood. The receptor's source is a human donor in good health. The receptor chain draws on TRBV30 and TRBJ2-5; TRBD1 aligns with 11 central bases. This receptor carries the CDR3 CAATAGQGATQETQYF. The nucleotides are TGTGCCGCGACGGCAGGACAGGGGGCGACCCAAGAGACCCAGTACTTC.